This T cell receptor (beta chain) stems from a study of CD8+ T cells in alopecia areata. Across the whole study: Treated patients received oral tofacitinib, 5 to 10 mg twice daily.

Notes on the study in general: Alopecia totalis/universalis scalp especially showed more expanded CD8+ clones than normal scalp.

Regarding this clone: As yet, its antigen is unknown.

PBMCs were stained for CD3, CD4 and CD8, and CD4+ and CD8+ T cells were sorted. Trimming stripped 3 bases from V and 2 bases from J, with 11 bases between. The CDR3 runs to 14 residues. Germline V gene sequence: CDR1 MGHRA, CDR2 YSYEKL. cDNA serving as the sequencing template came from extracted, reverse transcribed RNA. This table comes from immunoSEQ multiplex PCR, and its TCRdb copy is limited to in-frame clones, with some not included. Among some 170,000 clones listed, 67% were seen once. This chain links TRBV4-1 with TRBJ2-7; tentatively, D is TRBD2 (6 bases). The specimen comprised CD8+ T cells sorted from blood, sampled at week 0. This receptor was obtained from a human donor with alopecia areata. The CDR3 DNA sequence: TGCGCCAGCAGCCACCCCGGACTAACCTACGAGCAGTACTTC. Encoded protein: CASSHPGLTYEQYF.